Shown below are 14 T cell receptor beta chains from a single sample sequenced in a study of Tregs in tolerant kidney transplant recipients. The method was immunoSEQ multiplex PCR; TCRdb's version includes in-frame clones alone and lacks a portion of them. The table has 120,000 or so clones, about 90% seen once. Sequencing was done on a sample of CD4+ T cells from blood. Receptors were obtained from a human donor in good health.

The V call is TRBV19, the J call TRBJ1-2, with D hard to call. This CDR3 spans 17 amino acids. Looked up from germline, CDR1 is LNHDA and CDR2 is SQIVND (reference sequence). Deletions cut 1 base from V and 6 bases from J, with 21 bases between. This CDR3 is CASSIAKSASFRNGYTF. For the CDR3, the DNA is TGTGCCAGTAGTATAGCCAAATCGGCATCATTTAGAAATGGCTACACCTTC.

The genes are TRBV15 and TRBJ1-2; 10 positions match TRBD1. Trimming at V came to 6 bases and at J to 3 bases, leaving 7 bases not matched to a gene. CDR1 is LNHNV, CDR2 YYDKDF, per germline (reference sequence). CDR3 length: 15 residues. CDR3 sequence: CATRTGTGAYYGYTF. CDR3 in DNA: TGTGCCACCAGAACCGGGACAGGGGCTTACTATGGCTACACCTTC.

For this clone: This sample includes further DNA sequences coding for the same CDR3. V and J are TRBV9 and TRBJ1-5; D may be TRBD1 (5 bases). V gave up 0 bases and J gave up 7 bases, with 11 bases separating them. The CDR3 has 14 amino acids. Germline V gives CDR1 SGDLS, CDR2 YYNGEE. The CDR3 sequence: CASSVGDWGQPQHF. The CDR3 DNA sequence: TGTGCCAGCAGCGTAGGAGATTGGGGGCAGCCCCAGCATTTT.

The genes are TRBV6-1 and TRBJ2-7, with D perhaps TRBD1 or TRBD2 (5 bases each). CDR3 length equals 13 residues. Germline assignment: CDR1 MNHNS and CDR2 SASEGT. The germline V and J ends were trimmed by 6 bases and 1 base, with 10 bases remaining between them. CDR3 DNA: TGTGCCAGCAGGGGGGTTTCTTCCTACGAGCAGTACTTC. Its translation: CASRGVSSYEQYF.

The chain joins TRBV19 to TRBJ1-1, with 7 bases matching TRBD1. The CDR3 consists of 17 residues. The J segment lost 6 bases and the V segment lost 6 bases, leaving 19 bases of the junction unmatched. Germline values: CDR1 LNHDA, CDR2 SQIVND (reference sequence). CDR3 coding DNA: TGTGCCAGTAGAAGCATTACCACAGGGGCGGCTACGGCTGAAGCTTTCTTT. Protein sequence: CASRSITTGAATAEAFF. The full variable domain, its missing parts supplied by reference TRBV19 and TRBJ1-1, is DGGITQSPKYLFRKEGQNVTLSCEQNLNHDAMYWYRQDPGQGLRLIYYSQIVNDFQKGDIAEGYSVSREKKESFPLTVTSAQKNPTAFYLCASRSITTGAATAEAFFGQGTRLTVV.

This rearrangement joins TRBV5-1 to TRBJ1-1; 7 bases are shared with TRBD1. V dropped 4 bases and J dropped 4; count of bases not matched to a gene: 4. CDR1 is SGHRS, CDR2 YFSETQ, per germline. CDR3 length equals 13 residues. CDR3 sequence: CASSQDRVTEAFF. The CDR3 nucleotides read TGCGCCAGCAGCCAAGACAGGGTCACTGAAGCTTTCTTT.

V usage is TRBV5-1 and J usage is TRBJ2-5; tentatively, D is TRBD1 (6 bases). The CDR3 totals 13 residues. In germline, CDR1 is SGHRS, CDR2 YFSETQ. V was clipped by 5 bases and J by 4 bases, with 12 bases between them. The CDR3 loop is CASRGGPGETQYF. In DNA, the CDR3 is TGCGCCAGCAGAGGGGGACCAGGAGAGACCCAGTACTTC.

CDR3 region: CASSIVAGALQETQYF. CDR3 coding DNA: TGTGCCAGTAGTATAGTAGCGGGGGCCTTACAAGAGACCCAGTACTTC. The genes are TRBV19 and TRBJ2-5; 9 positions agree with TRBD2. The CDR3 is 16 residues long. Germline V gene data show CDR1 as LNHDA and CDR2 as SQIVND (reference sequence). V gave up 1 base and J gave up 2 bases; unmatched junction bases: 5.

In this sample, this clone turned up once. Written as DNA, the CDR3 is TGTGCCAGCAGCCGCACGGGGGGGGTGAACACCGGGGAGCTGTTTTTT. Translating it yields CASSRTGGVNTGELFF. The chain recombines TRBV11-2 with TRBJ2-2, with 8 bases aligning to TRBD2. With 5 bases clipped from V and 1 base from J, the junction kept 6 bases outside the gene matches. Germline V gene sequence: CDR1 SGHAT, CDR2 FQNNGV. This CDR3 comprises 16 residues.

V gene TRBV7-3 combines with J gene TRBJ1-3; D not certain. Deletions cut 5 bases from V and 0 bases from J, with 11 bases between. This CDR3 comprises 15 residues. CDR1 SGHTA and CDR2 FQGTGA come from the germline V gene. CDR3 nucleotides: TGTGCCAGCAGCCCGACGGTGAGCTCTGGAAACACCATATATTTT. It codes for CASSPTVSSGNTIYF. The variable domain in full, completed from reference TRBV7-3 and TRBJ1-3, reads GAGVSQTPSNKVTEKGKYVELRCDPISGHTALYWYRQSLGQGPEFLIYFQGTGAADDSGLPNDRFFAVRPEGSVSTLKIQRTERGDSAVYLCASSPTVSSGNTIYFGEGSWLTVV.

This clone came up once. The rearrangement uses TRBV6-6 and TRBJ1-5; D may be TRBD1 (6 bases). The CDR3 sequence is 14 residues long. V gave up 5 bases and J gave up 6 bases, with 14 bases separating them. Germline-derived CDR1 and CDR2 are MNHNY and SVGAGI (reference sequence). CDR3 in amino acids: CASSTNRAAQPQHF. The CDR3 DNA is TGTGCCAGCAGTACAAACAGGGCGGCTCAGCCCCAGCATTTT.

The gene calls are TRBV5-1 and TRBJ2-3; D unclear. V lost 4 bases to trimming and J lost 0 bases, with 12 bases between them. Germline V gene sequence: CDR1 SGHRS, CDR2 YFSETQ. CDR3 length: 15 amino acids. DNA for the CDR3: TGCGCCAGCAGCCCGCCTTCTGCTAGCACAGATACGCAGTATTTT. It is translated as CASSPPSASTDTQYF.

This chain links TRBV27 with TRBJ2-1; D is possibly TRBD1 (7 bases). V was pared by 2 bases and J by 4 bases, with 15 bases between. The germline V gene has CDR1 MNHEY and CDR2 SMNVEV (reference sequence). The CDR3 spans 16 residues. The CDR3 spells CASSLSGRGVYNEQFF. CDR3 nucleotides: TGTGCCAGCAGTTTAAGCGGCAGGGGGGTGTACAATGAGCAGTTCTTC.

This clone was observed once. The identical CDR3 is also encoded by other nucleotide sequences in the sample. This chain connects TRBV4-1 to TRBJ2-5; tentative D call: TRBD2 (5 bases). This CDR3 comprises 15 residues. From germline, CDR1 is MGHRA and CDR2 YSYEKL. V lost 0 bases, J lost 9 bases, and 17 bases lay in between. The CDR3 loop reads CASSQDTYTGKAQYF. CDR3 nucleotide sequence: TGCGCCAGCAGCCAAGATACGTACACGGGGAAGGCCCAGTACTTC.